These 2 T cell receptor beta chains were sequenced from one sample in a study of cytomegalovirus exposure and HLA in healthy donors. TCRdb keeps only in-frame clones here, not all; method: immunoSEQ multiplex PCR. Of about 330,000 clones listed, about nine tenths are singletons. The sequenced material came from PBMCs. These receptors were taken from a young woman in good health and CMV-seropositive.

CDR3 in DNA: TGTGCCACCAGCAGACGACAGGGAACCCAGCCCCAGCATTTT. It codes for CATSRRQGTQPQHF. The chain couples TRBV15 to TRBJ1-5; the match to TRBD1 covers 7 bases. The germline gives CDR1 LNHNV, CDR2 YYDKDF (reference sequence). This CDR3 region has 14 residues. The J segment lost 7 bases and the V segment lost 2 bases, leaving 5 bases of the junction unmatched. The full variable domain, with the rest looked up from reference TRBV15 and TRBJ1-5, is DAMVIQNPRYQVTQFGKPVTLSCSQTLNHNVMYWYQQKSSQAPKLLFHYYDKDFNNEADTPDNFQSRRPNTSFCFLDIRSPGLGDTAMYLCATSRRQGTQPQHFGDGTRLSIL.

This chain uses TRBV4-3 with TRBJ2-3, with unresolved D. Trimming took off 0 bases at V and 4 bases at J, with 5 bases between the two ends. The CDR3 is 13 residues long. Germline loops: CDR1 LGHNA, CDR2 YSLEER. The CDR3 protein is CASSQDIPDTQYF. The CDR3 coding sequence is TGCGCCAGCAGCCAAGATATCCCAGATACGCAGTATTTT.